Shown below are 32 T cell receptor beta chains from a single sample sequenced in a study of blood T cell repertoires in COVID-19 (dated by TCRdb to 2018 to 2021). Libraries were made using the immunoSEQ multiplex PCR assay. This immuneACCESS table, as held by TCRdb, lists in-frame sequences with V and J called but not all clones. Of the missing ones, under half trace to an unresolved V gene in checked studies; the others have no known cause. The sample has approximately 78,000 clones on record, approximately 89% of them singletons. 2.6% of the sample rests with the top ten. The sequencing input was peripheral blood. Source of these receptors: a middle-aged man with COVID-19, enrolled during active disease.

CDR3 sequence (DNA): TGTGCCAGCAGCGTAGCGGGGTCCCCATACTACGAGCAGTACTTC. Encoded protein: CASSVAGSPYYEQYF. The chain has TRBV9 and TRBJ2-7; D is possibly TRBD2 (5 bases). The length of the CDR3 is 15 residues. V lost 0 bases and J 3 bases, leaving 13 bases between the germline ends. Germline CDR1 and CDR2: SGDLS and YYNGEE.

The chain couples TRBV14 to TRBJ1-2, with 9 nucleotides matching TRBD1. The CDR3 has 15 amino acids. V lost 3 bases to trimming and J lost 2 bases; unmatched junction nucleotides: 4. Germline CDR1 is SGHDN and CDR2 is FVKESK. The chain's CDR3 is CASSHTGGPNYGYTF. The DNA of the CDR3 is TGTGCCAGCAGCCACACAGGGGGCCCCAACTATGGCTACACCTTC.

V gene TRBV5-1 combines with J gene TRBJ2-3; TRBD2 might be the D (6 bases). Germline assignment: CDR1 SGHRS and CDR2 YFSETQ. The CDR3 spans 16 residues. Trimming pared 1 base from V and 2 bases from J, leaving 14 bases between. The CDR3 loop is CASSLSKGLLTDTQYF. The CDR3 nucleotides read TGCGCCAGCAGCTTGAGTAAGGGACTGCTCACAGATACGCAGTATTTT.

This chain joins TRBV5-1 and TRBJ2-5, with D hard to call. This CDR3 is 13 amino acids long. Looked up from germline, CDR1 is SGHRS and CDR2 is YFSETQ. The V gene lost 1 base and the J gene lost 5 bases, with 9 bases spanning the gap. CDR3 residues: CASSLITAETQYF. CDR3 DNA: TGCGCCAGCAGCTTGATTACTGCGGAGACCCAGTACTTC. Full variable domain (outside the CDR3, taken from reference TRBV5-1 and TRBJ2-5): KAGVTQTPRYLIKTRGQQVTLSCSPISGHRSVSWYQQTPGQGLQFLFEYFSETQRNKGNFPGRFSGRQFSNSRSEMNVSTLELGDSALYLCASSLITAETQYFGPGTRLLVL.

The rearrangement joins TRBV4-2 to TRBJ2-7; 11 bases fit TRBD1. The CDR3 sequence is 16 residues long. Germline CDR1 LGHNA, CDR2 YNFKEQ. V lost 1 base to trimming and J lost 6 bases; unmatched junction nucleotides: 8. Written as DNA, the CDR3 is TGTGCCAGCAGCCAAGGGACAGGGGGCTTTAGCGGCGAGCAGTACTTC. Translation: CASSQGTGGFSGEQYF.

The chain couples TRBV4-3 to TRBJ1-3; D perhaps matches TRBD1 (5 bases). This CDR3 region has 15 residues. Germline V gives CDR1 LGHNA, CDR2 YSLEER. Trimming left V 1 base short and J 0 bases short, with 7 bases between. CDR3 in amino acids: CASSQAGSSGNTIYF. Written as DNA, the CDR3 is TGCGCCAGCAGCCAAGCAGGGTCCTCTGGAAACACCATATATTTT.

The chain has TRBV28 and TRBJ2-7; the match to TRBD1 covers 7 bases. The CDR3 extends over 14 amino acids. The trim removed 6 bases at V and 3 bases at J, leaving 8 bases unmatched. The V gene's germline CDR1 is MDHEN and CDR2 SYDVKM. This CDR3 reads CASSTQGKNYEQYF. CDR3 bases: TGTGCCAGCAGCACACAGGGGAAGAACTACGAGCAGTACTTC.

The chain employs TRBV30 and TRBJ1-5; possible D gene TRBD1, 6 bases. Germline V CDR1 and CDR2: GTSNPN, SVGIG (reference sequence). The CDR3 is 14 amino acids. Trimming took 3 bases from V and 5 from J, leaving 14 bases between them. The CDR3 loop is CAWRVYGGHQPQHF. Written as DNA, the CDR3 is TGTGCCTGGAGGGTCTATGGGGGCCATCAGCCCCAGCATTTT.

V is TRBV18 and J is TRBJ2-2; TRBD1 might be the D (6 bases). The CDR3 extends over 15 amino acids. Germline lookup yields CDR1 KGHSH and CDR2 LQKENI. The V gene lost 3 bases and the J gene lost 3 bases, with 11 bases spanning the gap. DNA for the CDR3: TGTGCCAGCTCACCCCCAGGGGTGGACACCGGGGAGCTGTTTTTT. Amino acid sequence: CASSPPGVDTGELFF.

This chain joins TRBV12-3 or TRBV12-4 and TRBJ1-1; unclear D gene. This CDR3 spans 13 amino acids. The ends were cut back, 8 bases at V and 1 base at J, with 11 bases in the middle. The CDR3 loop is CASSRQRNTEAFF. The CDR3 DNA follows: TGTGCCAGCTCACGACAACGGAACACTGAAGCTTTCTTT.

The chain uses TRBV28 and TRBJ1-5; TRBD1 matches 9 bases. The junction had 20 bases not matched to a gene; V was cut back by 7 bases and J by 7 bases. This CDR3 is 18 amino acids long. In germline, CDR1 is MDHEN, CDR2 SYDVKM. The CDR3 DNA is TGTGCCAGCATTAGGTCTACTGGGACAGGGAGAGAACAACAGCCCCAGCATTTT. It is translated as CASIRSTGTGREQQPQHF.

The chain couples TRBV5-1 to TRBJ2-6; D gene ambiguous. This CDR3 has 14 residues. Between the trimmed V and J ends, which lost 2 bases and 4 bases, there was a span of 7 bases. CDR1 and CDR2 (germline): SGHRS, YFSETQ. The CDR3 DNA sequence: TGCGCCAGCAGCTTCAAATCAGGGGCCAACGTCCTGACTTTC. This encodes CASSFKSGANVLTF.

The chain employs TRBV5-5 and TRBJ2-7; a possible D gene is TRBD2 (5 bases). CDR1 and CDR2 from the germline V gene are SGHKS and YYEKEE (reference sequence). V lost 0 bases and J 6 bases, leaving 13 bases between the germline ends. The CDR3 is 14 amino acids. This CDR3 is CASSLVGVISEQYF. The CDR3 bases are TGTGCCAGCAGCTTGGTCGGGGTGATAAGCGAGCAGTACTTC.

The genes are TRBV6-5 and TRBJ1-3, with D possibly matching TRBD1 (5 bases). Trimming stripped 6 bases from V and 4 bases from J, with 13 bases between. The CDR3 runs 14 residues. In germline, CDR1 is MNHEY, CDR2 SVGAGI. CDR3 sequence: CASSQGTLGNTIYF. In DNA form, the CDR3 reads TGTGCCAGCAGCCAAGGGACTCTCGGAAACACCATATATTTT.

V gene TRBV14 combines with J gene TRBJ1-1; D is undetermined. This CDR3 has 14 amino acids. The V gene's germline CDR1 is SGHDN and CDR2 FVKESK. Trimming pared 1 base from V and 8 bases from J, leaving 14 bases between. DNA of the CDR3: TGTGCCAGCAGCCAAGGTAATGAGGGCAGGGAAGCTTTCTTT. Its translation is CASSQGNEGREAFF.

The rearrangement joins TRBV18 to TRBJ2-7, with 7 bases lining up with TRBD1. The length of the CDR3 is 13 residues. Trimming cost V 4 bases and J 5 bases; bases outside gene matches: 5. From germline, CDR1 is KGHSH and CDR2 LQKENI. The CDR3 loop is CASSHDRVHEQYV. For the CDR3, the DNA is TGTGCCAGCTCACACGACAGGGTCCACGAGCAGTACGTC.

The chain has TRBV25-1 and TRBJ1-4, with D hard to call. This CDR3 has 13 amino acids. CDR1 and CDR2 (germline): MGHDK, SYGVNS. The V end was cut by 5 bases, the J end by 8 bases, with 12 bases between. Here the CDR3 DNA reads TGTGCCAGCAGTACCTTCCAGGTAGAAAAACTGTTTTTT. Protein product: CASSTFQVEKLFF.

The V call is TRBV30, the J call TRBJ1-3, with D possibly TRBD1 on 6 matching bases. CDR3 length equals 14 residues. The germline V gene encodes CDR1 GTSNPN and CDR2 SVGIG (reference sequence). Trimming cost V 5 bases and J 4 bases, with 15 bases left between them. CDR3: CAWAQGTAGNTIYF. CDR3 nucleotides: TGTGCCTGGGCACAGGGTACGGCGGGAAACACCATATATTTT.

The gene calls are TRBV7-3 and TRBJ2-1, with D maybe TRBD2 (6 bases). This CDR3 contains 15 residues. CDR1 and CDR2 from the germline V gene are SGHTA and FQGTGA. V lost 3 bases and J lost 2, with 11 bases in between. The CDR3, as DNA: TGTGCCAGCAGCTTTTCGGAGGGCCCCTACAATGAGCAGTTCTTC. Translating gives CASSFSEGPYNEQFF.

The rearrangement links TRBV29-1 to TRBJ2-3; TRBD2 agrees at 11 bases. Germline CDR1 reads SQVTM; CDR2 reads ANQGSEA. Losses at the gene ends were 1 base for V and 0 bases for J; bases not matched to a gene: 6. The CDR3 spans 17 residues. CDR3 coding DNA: TGCAGCGTTGAAGGGCCGGGACTAGCGGCGAGCACAGATACGCAGTATTTT. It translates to CSVEGPGLAASTDTQYF.

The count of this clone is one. The CDR3 spells CASSQSTSGRHTGELFF. CDR3 bases: TGTGCCAGCTCACAAAGCACTAGCGGGAGGCACACCGGGGAGCTGTTTTTT. The V and J genes are TRBV18 and TRBJ2-2; 12 bases line up with TRBD2. After removal of 4 bases from V and 3 bases from J, the junction contained 6 bases not matched to a gene. CDR3 length: 17 amino acids. CDR1 and CDR2 from the germline V gene are KGHSH and LQKENI. Supplemented by reference TRBV18 and TRBJ2-2, the full variable domain reads NAGVMQNPRHLVRRRGQEARLRCSPMKGHSHVYWYRQLPEEGLKFMVYLQKENIIDESGMPKERFSAEFPKEGPSILRIQQVVRGDSAAYFCASSQSTSGRHTGELFFGEGSRLTVL.

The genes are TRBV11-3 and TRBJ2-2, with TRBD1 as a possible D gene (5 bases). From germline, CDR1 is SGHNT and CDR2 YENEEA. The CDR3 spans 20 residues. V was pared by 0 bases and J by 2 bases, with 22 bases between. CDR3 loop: CASSLDRRGASPLNTGELFF. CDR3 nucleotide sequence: TGTGCCAGCAGCTTAGATCGAAGGGGCGCGAGTCCACTAAACACCGGGGAGCTGTTTTTT.

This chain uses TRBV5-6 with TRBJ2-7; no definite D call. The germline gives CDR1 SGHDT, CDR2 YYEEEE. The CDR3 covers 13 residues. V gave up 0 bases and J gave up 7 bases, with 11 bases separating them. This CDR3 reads CASSLDPLGEQYV. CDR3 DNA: TGTGCCAGCAGCTTGGACCCGCTAGGTGAGCAGTACGTC.

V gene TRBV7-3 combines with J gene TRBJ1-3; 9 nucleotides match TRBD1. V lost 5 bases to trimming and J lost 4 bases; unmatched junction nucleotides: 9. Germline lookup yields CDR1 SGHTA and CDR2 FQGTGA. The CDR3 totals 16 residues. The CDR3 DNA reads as TGTGCCAGCAGCCCGTGGACAGGGGAAAAGGGAAACACCATATATTTT. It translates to CASSPWTGEKGNTIYF.

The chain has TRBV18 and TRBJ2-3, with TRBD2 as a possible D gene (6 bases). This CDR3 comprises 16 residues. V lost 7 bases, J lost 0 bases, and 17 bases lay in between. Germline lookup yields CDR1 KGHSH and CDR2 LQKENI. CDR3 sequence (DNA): TGTGCCAGCTATCAAAGCTCGCGGGGAAGCACAGATACGCAGTATTTT. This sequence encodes CASYQSSRGSTDTQYF.

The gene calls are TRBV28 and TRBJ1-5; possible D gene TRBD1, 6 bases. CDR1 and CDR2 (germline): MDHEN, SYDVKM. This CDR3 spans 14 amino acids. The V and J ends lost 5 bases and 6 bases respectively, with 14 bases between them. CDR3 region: CASSRGGAGQPQHF. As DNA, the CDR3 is TGTGCCAGCAGTCGGGGGGGGGCGGGTCAGCCCCAGCATTTT.

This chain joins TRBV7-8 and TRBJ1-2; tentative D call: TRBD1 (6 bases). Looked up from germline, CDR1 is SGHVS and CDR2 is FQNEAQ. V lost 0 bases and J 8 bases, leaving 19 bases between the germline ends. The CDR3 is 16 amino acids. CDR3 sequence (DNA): TGTGCCAGCAGCTTAGCGCATGGGGGCGGAGGTAGGGGCTACACCTTC. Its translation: CASSLAHGGGGRGYTF.

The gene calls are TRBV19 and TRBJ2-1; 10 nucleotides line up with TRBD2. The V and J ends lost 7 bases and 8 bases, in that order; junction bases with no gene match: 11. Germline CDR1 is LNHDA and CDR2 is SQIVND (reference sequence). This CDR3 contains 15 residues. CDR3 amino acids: CASTHWTSGEHEQFF. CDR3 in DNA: TGTGCCAGTACTCATTGGACTAGCGGAGAACATGAGCAGTTCTTC.

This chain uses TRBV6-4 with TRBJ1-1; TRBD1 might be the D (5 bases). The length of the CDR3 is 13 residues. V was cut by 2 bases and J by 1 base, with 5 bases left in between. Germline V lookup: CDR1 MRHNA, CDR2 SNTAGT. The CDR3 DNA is TGTGCCAGCAGTGACCAGGGGAACACTGAAGCTTTCTTT. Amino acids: CASSDQGNTEAFF.

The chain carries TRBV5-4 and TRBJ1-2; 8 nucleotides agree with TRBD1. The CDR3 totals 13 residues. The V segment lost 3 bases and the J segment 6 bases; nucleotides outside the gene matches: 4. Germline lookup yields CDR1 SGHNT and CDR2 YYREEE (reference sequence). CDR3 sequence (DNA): TGTGCCAGCAGCTCGACAGGGGTCAATGGCTACACCTTC. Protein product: CASSSTGVNGYTF.

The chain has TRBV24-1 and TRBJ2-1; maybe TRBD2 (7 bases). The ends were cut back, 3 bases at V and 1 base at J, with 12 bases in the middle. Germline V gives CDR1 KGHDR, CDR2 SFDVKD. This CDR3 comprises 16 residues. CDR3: CATSDGGGGSYNEQFF. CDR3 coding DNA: TGTGCCACCAGTGATGGCGGGGGCGGTTCCTACAATGAGCAGTTCTTC.

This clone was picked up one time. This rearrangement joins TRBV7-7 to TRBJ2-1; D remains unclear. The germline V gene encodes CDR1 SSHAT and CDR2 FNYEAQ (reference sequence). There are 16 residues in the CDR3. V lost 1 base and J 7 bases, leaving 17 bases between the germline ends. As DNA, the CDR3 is TGTGCCAGCAGCTTAGGTAGCCGAGAGCCCTTAAATGAGCAGTTCTTC. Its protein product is CASSLGSREPLNEQFF.